This TCR beta chain was obtained from a study of cytomegalovirus exposure and HLA in healthy donors. With respect to this clone: The antigen remains unidentified.

The PCR made use of 60 Vbeta and 13 Jbeta primers. Only in-frame clones appear in the TCRdb table, and some are missing; sequencing was by immunoSEQ multiplex PCR. The sample carries roughly 150,000 clones, roughly 70% recorded once. Study results and caveats: Presence/absence analyses supposed approximately even sequencing depth among donors. When a later analysis was performed, an Asian-associated ancestry cluster reportedly had fewer N-insertions than the roughly 700-donor mean. In most subjects, TCR beta sequences reportedly gave accurate predictions of HLA-A and HLA-B alleles.

The receptor was isolated from a woman in her late teens or twenties in good health and CMV-seropositive. Sample: PBMCs.

CDR3 loop: CAFNLQGNQPQHF. The CDR3 DNA reads as TGTGCCTTTAATTTACAGGGCAATCAGCCCCAGCATTTT. This chain uses TRBV30 with TRBJ1-5; a weak D match, TRBD1 (5 bases). Germline values: CDR1 GTSNPN, CDR2 SVGIG (reference sequence). V was pared by 7 bases and J by 2 bases, with 12 bases between. CDR3 length: 13 amino acids.